The T cell receptor beta chain under discussion was sequenced for a study of blood T cell repertoires in COVID-19. Study summary: Sources were T cells, B-cell-depleted T cells, or PBMCs; the material itself was cDNA or gDNA.

Germline CDR1 reads SGHRS; CDR2 reads YFSETQ. Trimming shortened V by 0 bases and J by 4 bases, and 11 bases separated the two germline ends. The CDR3 is 15 amino acids. Original data processing: Estimates of nucleated cell counts were drawn from the amplification of reference gene primers. Measured with immunoSEQ multiplex PCR; TCRdb has only the in-frame clones, and not every one. V, J and clone size were drawn from that table, and D and trimming were deduced from the DNA. The table records under 300,000 clones, 70% to 90% of them present only once. This TCR derives from a woman aged 60-70 years with active or convalescent COVID-19. The chain recombines TRBV5-1 with TRBJ1-3; D unresolved. The sample comprised peripheral blood. CDR3 sequence (DNA): TGCGCCAGCAGCTTGGTGGCAGCGGAGGGAAACACCATATATTTT. The encoded protein is CASSLVAAEGNTIYF.